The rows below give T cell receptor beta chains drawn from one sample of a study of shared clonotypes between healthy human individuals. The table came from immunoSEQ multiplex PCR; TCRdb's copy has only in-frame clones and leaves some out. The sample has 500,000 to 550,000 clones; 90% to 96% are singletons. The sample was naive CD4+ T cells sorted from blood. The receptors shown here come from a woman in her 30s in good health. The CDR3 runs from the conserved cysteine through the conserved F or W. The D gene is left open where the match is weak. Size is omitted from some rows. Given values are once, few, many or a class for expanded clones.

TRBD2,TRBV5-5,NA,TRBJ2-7,CASRTAGPTYEQYF,TGTGCCAGTCGTACAGCGGGACCCACCTACGAGCAGTACTTC
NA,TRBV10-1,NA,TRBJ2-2,CASSEHTGELFF,TGCGCCAGCAGTGAACACACCGGGGAGCTGTTTTTT
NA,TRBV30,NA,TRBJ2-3,CAWTRDVASDTQYF,TGTGCCTGGACGCGGGATGTAGCTTCAGATACGCAGTATTTT
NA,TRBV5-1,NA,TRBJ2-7,CASSLAVVQGQGEQYF,TGCGCCAGCAGCTTGGCCGTGGTGCAGGGGCAGGGAGAGCAGTACTTC
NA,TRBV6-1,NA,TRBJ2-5,CATRREGETQYF,TGTGCCACCCGGAGGGAAGGGGAGACCCAGTACTTC
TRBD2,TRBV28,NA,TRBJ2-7,CASSLPPGLALYEQYF,TGTGCCAGCAGTTTACCCCCGGGACTAGCACTTTACGAGCAGTACTTC
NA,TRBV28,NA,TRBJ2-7,CASEGWTDLQQYF,TGTGCCAGCGAGGGTTGGACGGACTTGCAACAGTACTTC
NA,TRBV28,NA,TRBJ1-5,CASSGPGRIIHSNQPQHF,TGTGCCAGCAGTGGACCTGGACGAATCATTCATAGCAATCAGCCCCAGCATTTT
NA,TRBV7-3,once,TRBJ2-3,CASSLSRADTQYF,TGTGCCAGCAGCTTATCTCGTGCAGATACGCAGTATTTT
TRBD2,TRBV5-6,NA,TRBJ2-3,CASSWGLAGYTDTQYF,TGTGCCAGCAGCTGGGGACTAGCGGGTTACACAGATACGCAGTATTTT
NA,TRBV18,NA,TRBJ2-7,CASSPPGREQYF,TGTGCCAGCTCACCACCAGGGCGCGAGCAGTACTTC
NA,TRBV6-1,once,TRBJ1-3,CASSEEGLGSGNTIYF,TGTGCCAGCAGTGAAGAGGGTTTGGGTTCTGGAAACACCATATATTTT
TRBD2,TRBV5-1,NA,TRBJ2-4,CASSLEGLAVNIQYF,TGCGCCAGCAGCTTGGAGGGGCTAGCGGTAAACATTCAGTACTTC
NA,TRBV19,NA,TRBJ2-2,CASSTIRELFF,TGTGCCAGTAGTACAATACGGGAGCTGTTTTTT
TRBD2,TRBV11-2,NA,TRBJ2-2,CASSLVGVTSGVGELFF,TGTGCCAGCAGCTTAGTGGGGGTTACTAGCGGTGTCGGGGAGCTGTTTTTT
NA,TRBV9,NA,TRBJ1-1,CASSVGRTKNTEAFF,TGTGCCAGCAGCGTAGGCCGGACGAAAAACACTGAAGCTTTCTTT
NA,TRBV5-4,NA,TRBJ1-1,CASSLGGIAAAEAFF,TGTGCCAGCAGCTTGGGAGGGATAGCGGCCGCTGAAGCTTTCTTT
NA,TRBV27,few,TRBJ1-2,CASSGRHGYTF,TGTGCCAGCAGTGGTCGACATGGCTACACCTTC
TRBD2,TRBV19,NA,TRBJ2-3,CASSIMGTSGSGADTQYF,TGTGCCAGTAGTATCATGGGGACTAGCGGGAGTGGGGCTGATACGCAGTATTTT
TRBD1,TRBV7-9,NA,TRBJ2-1,CASSPDRGGHEQFF,TGTGCCAGCAGCCCGGACAGGGGTGGGCATGAGCAGTTCTTC
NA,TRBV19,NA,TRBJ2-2,CASSMGGSSGELFF,TGTGCCAGTAGTATGGGTGGGAGTTCCGGGGAGCTGTTTTTT
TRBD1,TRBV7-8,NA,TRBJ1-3,CASSARDRGNSGNTIYF,TGTGCCAGCAGCGCCCGGGACAGGGGAAACTCTGGAAACACCATATATTTT
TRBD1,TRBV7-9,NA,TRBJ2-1,CASSLGQGAIHEQFF,TGTGCCAGCAGCTTGGGACAGGGGGCGATCCATGAGCAGTTCTTC
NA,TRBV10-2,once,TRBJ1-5,CASSNRANQPQHF,TGCGCCAGCAGTAACAGGGCCAATCAGCCCCAGCATTTT
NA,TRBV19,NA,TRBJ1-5,CASSATEDQPQHF,TGTGCCAGTAGTGCGACAGAAGATCAGCCCCAGCATTTT
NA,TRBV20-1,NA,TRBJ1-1,CSADSITEAFF,TGCAGTGCGGACTCTATCACTGAAGCTTTCTTT
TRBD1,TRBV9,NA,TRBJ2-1,CASSVRGQIPNEQFF,TGTGCCAGCAGCGTTCGGGGACAGATCCCCAATGAGCAGTTCTTC
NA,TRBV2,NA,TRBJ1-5,CASSEQLGGNQPQHF,TGTGCCAGCAGTGAACAACTTGGAGGGAATCAGCCCCAGCATTTT
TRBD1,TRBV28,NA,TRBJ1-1,CASRPGQLNTEAFF,TGTGCCAGCAGACCGGGACAGTTGAACACTGAAGCTTTCTTT
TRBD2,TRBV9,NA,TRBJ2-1,CASSSTSGSYNEQFF,TGTGCCAGCAGCTCCACTAGCGGTTCCTACAATGAGCAGTTCTTC
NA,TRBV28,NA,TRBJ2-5,CASSLPQGQETQYF,TGTGCCAGCAGTTTACCCCAGGGTCAAGAGACCCAGTACTTC
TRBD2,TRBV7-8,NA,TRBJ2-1,CASSLIRLAGDNEQFF,TGTGCCAGCAGCTTAATTCGGCTAGCGGGAGACAATGAGCAGTTCTTC
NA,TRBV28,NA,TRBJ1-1,CASSLGGSGNTEAFF,TGTGCCAGCAGTTTAGGGGGCAGTGGGAACACTGAAGCTTTCTTT
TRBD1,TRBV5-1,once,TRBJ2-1,CASRDREVNEQFF,TGCGCCAGCCGGGACAGGGAAGTTAATGAGCAGTTCTTC
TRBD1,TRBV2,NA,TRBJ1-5,CASSSGTGNNQPQHF,TGTGCCAGCAGTTCCGGGACAGGCAACAATCAGCCCCAGCATTTT
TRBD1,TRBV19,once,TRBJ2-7,CASSTGQGSSYEQYF,TGTGCCAGTAGTACAGGACAGGGGTCGTCCTACGAGCAGTACTTC
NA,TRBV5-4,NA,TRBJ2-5,CASRYDYQETQYF,TGTGCCAGCAGATATGACTACCAAGAGACCCAGTACTTC
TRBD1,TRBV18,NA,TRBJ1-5,CASSLRTGDNQPQHF,TGTGCCAGCTCACTCCGGACAGGGGACAATCAGCCCCAGCATTTT
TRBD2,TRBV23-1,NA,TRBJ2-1,CASRTSGLYNEQFF,TGCGCCAGCAGGACTAGCGGACTTTACAATGAGCAGTTCTTC
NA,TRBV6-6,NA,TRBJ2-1,CASRMVEGEQFF,TGTGCCAGCAGGATGGTAGAGGGTGAGCAGTTCTTC